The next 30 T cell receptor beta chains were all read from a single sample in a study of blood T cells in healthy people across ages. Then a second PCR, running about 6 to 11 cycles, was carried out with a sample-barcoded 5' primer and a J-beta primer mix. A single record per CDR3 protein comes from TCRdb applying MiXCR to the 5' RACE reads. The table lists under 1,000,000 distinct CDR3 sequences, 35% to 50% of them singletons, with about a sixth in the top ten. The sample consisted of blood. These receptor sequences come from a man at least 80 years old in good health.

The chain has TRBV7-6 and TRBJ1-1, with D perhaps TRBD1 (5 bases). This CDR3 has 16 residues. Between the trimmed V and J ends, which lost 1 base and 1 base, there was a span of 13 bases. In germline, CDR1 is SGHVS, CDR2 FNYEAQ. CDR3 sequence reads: CASSLDLRGWNTEAFF. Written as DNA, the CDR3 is TGTGCCAGCAGCTTAGATTTGAGGGGTTGGAACACTGAAGCTTTCTTT.

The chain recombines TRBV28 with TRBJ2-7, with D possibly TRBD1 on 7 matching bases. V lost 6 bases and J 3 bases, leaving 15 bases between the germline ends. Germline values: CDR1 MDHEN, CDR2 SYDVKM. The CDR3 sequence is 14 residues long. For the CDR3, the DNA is TGTGCCAGCAGCCAAGGGGGGACAGACTACGAGCAGTACTTC. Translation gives CASSQGGTDYEQYF.

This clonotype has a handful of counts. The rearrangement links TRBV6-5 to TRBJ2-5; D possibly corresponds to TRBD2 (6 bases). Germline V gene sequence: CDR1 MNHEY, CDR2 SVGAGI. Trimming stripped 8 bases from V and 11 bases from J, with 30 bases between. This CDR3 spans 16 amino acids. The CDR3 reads CASRLYGAGNLEEQYF. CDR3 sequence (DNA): TGTGCCAGCCGACTATACGGGGCGGGAAACCTAGAAGAGCAGTACTTC.

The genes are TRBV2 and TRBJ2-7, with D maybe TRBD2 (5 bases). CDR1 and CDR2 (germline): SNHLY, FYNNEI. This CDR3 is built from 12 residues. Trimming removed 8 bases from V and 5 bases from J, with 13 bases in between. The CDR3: CASAAGGNEQYF. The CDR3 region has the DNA TGTGCCAGCGCGGCAGGAGGTAACGAGCAGTACTTC.

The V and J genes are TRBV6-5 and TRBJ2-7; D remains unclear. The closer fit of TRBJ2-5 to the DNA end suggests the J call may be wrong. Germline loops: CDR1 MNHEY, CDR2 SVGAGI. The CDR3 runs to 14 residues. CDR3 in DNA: TGTGCCAGCAGCATAAACTTGAATCGGGAGACCCAGTACTTC. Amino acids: CASSINLNRETQYF.

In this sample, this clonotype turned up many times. The CDR3 DNA sequence: TGTGCCAGCAGTTTGGCGGGGGGCACAGATGTGGAGTATTTT. It yields the protein CASSLAGGTDVEYF. V gene TRBV12-3 or TRBV12-4 combines with J gene TRBJ2-3; 8 bases align to TRBD2. Trimming at V came to 3 bases and at J to 13 bases, leaving 12 bases not matched to a gene. The CDR3 has 14 residues.

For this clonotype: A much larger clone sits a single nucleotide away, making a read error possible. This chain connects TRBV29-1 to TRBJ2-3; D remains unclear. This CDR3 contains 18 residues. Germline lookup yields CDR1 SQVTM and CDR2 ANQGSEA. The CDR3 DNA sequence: TGCAGCGCTGAAGAGCCCCGGTTCGATACCCGAGGCACAGATACGCAGTATTTT. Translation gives CSAEEPRFDTRGTDTQYF.

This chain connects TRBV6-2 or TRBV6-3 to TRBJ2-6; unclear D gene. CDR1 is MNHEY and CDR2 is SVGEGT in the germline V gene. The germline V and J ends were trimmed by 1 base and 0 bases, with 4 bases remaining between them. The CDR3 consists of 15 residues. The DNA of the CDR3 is TGTGCCAGCAGTTACTATGGCTCTGGGGCCAACGTCCTGACTTTC. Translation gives CASSYYGSGANVLTF.

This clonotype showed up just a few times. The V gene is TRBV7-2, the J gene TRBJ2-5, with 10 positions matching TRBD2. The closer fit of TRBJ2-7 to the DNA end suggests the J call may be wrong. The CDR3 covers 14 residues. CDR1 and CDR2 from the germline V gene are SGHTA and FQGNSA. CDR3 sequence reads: CASSLVAGGSEQYF. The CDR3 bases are TGTGCCAGCAGCTTAGTAGCGGGAGGTAGCGAGCAGTACTTC.

CDR3 sequence (DNA): TGTGCCAGCGGGACAGGGGTCTCTGGGGCCAACGTCCTGACTTTC. Its protein product is CASGTGVSGANVLTF. The gene calls are TRBV7-2 and TRBJ2-6, with 10 bases that match TRBD1. Germline V gene lookup returns CDR1 SGHTA and CDR2 FQGNSA. There are 15 residues in the CDR3. After removal of 8 bases from V and 0 bases from J, the junction contained 1 base not matched to a gene.

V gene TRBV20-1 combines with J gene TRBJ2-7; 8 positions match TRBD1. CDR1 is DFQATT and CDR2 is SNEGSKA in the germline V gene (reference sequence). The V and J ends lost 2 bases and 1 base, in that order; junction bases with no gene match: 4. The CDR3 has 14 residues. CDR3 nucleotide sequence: TGCAGTGCTAGAAAGACAGGGGAGTCCTACGAGCAGTACTTC. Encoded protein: CSARKTGESYEQYF.

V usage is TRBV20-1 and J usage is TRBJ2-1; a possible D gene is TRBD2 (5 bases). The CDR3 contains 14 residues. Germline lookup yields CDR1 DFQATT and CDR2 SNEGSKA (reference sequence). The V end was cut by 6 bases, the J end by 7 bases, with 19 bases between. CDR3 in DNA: TGCAGTGCCCAGTCCGGGGTCAACGGGAATGAGCAGTTCTTC. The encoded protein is CSAQSGVNGNEQFF.

CDR3 region: CATSRDQTAGELFF. CDR3 bases: TGTGCCACCAGCAGAGATCAGACAGCCGGGGAGCTGTTTTTT. V usage is TRBV15 and J usage is TRBJ2-2; D is perhaps TRBD1 (5 bases). Germline assignment: CDR1 LNHNV and CDR2 YYDKDF (reference sequence). This CDR3 is 14 amino acids long. The V end lost 0 bases, the J end lost 6 bases, and 8 bases lay between the germline ends.

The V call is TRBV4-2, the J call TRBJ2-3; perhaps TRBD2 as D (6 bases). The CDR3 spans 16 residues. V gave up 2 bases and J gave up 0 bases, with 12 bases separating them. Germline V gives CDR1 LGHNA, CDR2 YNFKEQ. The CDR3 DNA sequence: TGTGCCAGCAGCCAACTCCGCGGGGTTAGCACAGATACGCAGTATTTT. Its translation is CASSQLRGVSTDTQYF.

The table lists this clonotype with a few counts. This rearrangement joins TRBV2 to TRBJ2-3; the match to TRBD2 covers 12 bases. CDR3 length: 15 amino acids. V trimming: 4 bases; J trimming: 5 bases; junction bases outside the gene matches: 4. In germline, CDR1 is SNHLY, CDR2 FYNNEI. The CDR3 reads CASSALAGGGDTQYF. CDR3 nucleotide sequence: TGTGCCAGCAGTGCACTAGCGGGGGGCGGAGATACGCAGTATTTT.

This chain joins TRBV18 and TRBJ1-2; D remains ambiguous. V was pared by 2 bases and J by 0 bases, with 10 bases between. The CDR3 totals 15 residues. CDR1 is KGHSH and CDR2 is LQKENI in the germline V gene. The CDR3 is CASSPSGRTNYGYTF. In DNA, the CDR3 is TGTGCCAGCTCACCAAGCGGACGGACTAACTATGGCTACACCTTC.

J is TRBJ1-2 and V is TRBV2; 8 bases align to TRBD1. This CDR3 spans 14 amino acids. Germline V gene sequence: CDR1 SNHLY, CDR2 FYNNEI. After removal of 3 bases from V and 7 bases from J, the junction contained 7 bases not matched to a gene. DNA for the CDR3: TGTGCCAGCAGTGACCGACAGGGGAGGTGTGGCTACACCTTC. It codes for CASSDRQGRCGYTF.

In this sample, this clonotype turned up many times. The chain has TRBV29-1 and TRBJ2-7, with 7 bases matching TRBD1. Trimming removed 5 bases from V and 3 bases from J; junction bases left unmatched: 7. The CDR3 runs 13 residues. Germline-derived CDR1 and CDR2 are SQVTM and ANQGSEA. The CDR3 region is CSVCDRQGYEQYF. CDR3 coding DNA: TGCAGCGTTTGCGACCGACAGGGCTACGAGCAGTACTTC.

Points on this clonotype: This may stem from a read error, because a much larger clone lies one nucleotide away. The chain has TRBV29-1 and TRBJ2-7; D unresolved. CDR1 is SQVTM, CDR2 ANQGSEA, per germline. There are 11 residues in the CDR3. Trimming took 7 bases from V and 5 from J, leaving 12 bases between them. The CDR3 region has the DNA TGCAGCGCTGTAACTGTTAACGAGCAGTACTTC. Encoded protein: CSAVTVNEQYF.

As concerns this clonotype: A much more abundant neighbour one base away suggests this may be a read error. For the CDR3, the DNA is TGTGCCAGCAACTTAGCTCTGGGCAGGGGCGAGCAGTACTTC. Translation gives CASNLALGRGEQYF. This chain uses TRBV7-2 with TRBJ2-7; a weak D match, TRBD1 (6 bases). The CDR3 is made up of 14 amino acids. CDR1 is SGHTA, CDR2 FQGNSA, per germline.

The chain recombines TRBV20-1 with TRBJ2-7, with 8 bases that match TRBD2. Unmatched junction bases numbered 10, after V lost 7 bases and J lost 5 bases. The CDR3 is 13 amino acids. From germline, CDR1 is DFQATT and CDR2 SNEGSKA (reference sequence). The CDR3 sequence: CSVPGGALHEQYF. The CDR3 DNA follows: TGCAGTGTCCCCGGGGGGGCGCTTCACGAGCAGTACTTC.

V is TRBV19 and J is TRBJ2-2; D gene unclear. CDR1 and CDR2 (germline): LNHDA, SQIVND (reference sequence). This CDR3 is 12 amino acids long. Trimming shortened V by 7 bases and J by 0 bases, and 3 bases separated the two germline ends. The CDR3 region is CASNPNTGELFF. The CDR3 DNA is TGTGCCAGTAACCCGAACACCGGGGAGCTGTTTTTT.

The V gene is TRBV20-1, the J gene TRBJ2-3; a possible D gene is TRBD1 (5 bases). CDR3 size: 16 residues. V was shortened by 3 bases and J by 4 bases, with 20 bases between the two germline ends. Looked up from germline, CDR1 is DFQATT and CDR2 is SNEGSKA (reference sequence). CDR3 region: CSARPGGAWSADTQYF. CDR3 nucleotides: TGCAGTGCTAGGCCTGGTGGGGCTTGGTCCGCAGATACGCAGTATTTT.

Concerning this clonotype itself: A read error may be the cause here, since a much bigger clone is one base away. The CDR3 coding sequence is TGTGCCACCAGCAGAGACCTAGCCCCACAGGGGGCTAGAAGCATTCAGTACTTC. It translates to CATSRDLAPQGARSIQYF. The chain recombines TRBV15 with TRBJ2-5, with 9 bases that match TRBD1. The J call may not be correct, given that the DNA end is closer to TRBJ2-4. This CDR3 spans 18 amino acids. Germline V gives CDR1 LNHNV, CDR2 YYDKDF (reference sequence).

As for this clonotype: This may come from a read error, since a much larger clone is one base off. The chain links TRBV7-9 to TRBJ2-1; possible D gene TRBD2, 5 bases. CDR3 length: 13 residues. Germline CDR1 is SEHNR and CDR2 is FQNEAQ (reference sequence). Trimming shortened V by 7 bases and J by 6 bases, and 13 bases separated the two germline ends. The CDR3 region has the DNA TGTGCCAGCAACGGGATGAGTTCCAATGAGCAGTTCTTC. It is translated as CASNGMSSNEQFF.

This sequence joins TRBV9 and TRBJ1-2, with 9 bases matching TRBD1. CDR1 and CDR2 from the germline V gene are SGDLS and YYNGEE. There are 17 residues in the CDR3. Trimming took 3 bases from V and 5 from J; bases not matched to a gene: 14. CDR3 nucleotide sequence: TGTGCCAGCAGCGCAGCCTGGCCGGACAGGGGTGGATATGGCTACACCTTC. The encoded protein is CASSAAWPDRGGYGYTF.

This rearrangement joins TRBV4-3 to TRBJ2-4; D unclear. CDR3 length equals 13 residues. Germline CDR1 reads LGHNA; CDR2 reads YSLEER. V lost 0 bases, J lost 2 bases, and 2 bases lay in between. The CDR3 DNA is TGCGCCAGCAGCCAAGACACCAAAAACATTCAGTACTTC. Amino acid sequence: CASSQDTKNIQYF.

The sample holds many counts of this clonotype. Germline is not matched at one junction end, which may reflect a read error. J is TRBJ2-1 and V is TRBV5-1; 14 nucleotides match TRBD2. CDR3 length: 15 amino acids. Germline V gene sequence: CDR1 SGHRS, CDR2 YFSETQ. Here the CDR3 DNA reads TGTGCCAGCAGTCCGGGACTAGCGGGGGTAAATGAGCAGTTCTTC. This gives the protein CASSPGLAGVNEQFF.

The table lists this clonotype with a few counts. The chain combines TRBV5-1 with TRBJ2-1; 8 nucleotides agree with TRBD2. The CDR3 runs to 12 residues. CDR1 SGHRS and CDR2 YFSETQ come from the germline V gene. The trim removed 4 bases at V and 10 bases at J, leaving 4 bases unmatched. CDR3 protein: CASSVLAGEQFF. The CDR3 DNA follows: TGCGCCAGCAGCGTCTTAGCGGGAGAGCAGTTCTTC.

The CDR3 DNA follows: TGTGCCAGCAGCTTGACAGCTGGGGTTTCGGGGACCCAGTACTTC. Residues: CASSLTAGVSGTQYF. V and J are TRBV7-8 and TRBJ2-5; a weak D match, TRBD1 (5 bases). The germline V gene encodes CDR1 SGHVS and CDR2 FQNEAQ. The CDR3 contains 15 residues. With 3 bases removed from V and 7 bases from J, the gap between germline ends came to 18 bases.